A single sample is the source of the 23 T cell receptor beta chains below, sequenced in a study of CD8+CD57+ T cells in acquired aplastic anemia. Investigators profiled TCR beta VDJ and CDR3 from genomic DNA template. TCRdb itself ran the reads through MiXCR, one entry per CDR3 protein. The table includes fewer than 200,000 distinct CDR3 sequences, roughly 43% detected once. The authors sequenced patients whose flow cytometry had shown CD8+CD57+ cell expansion. The sample was sorted CD4+, CD8+, or CD8+CD57+ T cells (not recorded which) from PBMCs. These TCRs come from a human donor with aplastic anemia.

Regarding this clonotype: This may come from a read error, since a much larger clone is one base off. As the CDR3 is not closed by the conserved phenylalanine or tryptophan, this likely results from a read error. The CDR3 protein is CASRDRVTEAFL. For the CDR3, the DNA is TGTGCCAGCAGAGACAGGGTTACTGAAGCTTTCCTT. The rearrangement links TRBV10-3 to TRBJ1-1; 7 bases are a match to TRBD1. Germline CDR1 reads ENHRY; CDR2 reads SYGVKD. The ends lost 10 bases at V and 5 bases at J; junction bases unmatched: 7. The CDR3 consists of 12 residues.

This chain connects TRBV7-8 to TRBJ1-2; D not certain. Germline-derived CDR1 and CDR2 are SGHVS and FQNEAQ. The CDR3 totals 12 residues. Trimming took off 3 bases at V and 2 bases at J, with 4 bases between the two ends. CDR3 coding DNA: TGTGCCAGCAGCTTCCGGAACTATGGCTACACCTTC. Translating gives CASSFRNYGYTF.

The chain combines TRBV4-1 with TRBJ1-2, with a possible D match to TRBD1 (5 bases). Germline V gene sequence: CDR1 MGHRA, CDR2 YSYEKL. There are 12 residues in the CDR3. Trimming took off 3 bases at V and 3 bases at J, with 5 bases between the two ends. CDR3 nucleotide sequence: TGCGCCAGCAGCCAGGGGGACTATGGCTACACCTTC. Residues: CASSQGDYGYTF.

This clonotype was seen ten or more times. The chain links TRBV7-8 to TRBJ2-4; D is undetermined. This CDR3 has 13 amino acids. V lost 4 bases, J lost 6 bases, and 10 bases lay in between. Looked up from germline, CDR1 is SGHVS and CDR2 is FQNEAQ. The CDR3 DNA reads TGTGCCAGCAGCTCCTGGATAGGAAACATTCAGTACTTC. Translating it yields CASSSWIGNIQYF. Variable domain in full (rest from reference TRBV7-8 and TRBJ2-4): GAGVSQSPRYKVAKRGQDVALRCDPISGHVSLFWYQQALGQGPEFLTYFQNEAQLDKSGLPSDRFFAERPEGSVSTLKIQRTQQEDSAVYLCASSSWIGNIQYFGAGTRLSVL.

This clonotype was observed a single time. The chain joins TRBV5-1 to TRBJ1-5, with no clear D. Trimming took 0 bases from V and 2 from J, leaving 9 bases between them. This CDR3 is 15 amino acids long. Germline values: CDR1 SGHRS, CDR2 YFSETQ. The chain's CDR3 is CASSLGGPGNQPQHF. The CDR3 DNA reads as TGCGCCAGCAGCTTGGGAGGGCCCGGCAATCAGCCCCAGCATTTT.

This clonotype showed up many times. This chain links TRBV12-3 or TRBV12-4 with TRBJ1-6, with 7 bases identical to TRBD1. J was trimmed by 7 bases and V by 4 bases; bases with no gene match: 4. This CDR3 region has 14 residues. The CDR3 spells CASSSQGNNSPLHF. Written as DNA, the CDR3 is TGTGCCAGCAGTTCACAGGGGAACAATTCACCCCTCCACTTT.

The V and J genes are TRBV20-1 and TRBJ2-5; D may correspond to TRBD1 or TRBD2 (5 bases each). This CDR3 has 14 residues. Germline loops: CDR1 DFQATT, CDR2 SNEGSKA (reference sequence). Trimming removed 1 base from V and 5 bases from J, with 14 bases in between. CDR3 in amino acids: CSARANVRDETQYF. Written as DNA, the CDR3 is TGCAGTGCTAGAGCAAACGTCAGGGACGAGACCCAGTACTTC.

This clonotype has only a few counts. CDR3 protein: CSASSGGEGNEQFF. The CDR3 nucleotides are TGCAGTGCTAGCTCGGGAGGTGAAGGGAATGAGCAGTTCTTC. The V and J genes are TRBV20-1 and TRBJ2-1; 7 positions match TRBD2. J was trimmed by 7 bases and V by 3 bases; bases with no gene match: 9. The CDR3 consists of 14 residues. Per the germline V gene, CDR1 is DFQATT and CDR2 is SNEGSKA (reference sequence).

The rearrangement links TRBV19 to TRBJ2-1; tentative D call: TRBD1 (6 bases). Germline V CDR1 and CDR2: LNHDA, SQIVND (reference sequence). The CDR3 runs to 14 residues. Between the trimmed V and J ends, which lost 5 bases and 2 bases, there was a span of 10 bases. CDR3 region: CASSPNRAYNEQFF. The CDR3 DNA reads as TGTGCCAGTAGTCCCAACAGGGCCTACAATGAGCAGTTCTTC.

This clonotype showed up just once. The gene calls are TRBV7-3 and TRBJ1-5; 10 bases agree with TRBD1. Germline lookup yields CDR1 SGHTA and CDR2 FQGTGA. With V trimmed by 2 bases and J by 5 bases, 3 bases remained unmatched. The CDR3 has 15 residues. CDR3 DNA sequence: TGTGCCAGCAGCTTAGGGGGACAGGGGTATCAGCCCCAGCATTTT. This translates into CASSLGGQGYQPQHF.

The chain is built from TRBV20-1 and TRBJ2-7; D is unclear. The CDR3 is 14 residues long. Germline V CDR1 and CDR2: DFQATT, SNEGSKA (reference sequence). V lost 6 bases and J 2 bases, leaving 17 bases between the germline ends. Here the CDR3 reads CSAGRSNSAYEQYF. The CDR3 region has the DNA TGCAGTGCCGGACGCTCGAACAGTGCCTACGAGCAGTACTTC.

This chain uses TRBV5-5 with TRBJ1-1; TRBD1 aligns across 9 bases. Germline V gene sequence: CDR1 SGHKS, CDR2 YYEKEE (reference sequence). J was trimmed by 1 base and V by 7 bases; bases with no gene match: 11. The CDR3 runs to 16 residues. The CDR3: CASQVGTGSGNTEAFF. In DNA form, the CDR3 reads TGTGCCAGCCAGGTCGGGACAGGGAGCGGGAACACTGAAGCTTTCTTT.

The chain links TRBV3-1 to TRBJ2-5; D call uncertain. The V and J ends lost 0 bases and 9 bases respectively, with 14 bases between them. The germline gives CDR1 LGHDT, CDR2 YNNKEL (reference sequence). The CDR3 is 14 amino acids. The CDR3 loop is CASSQDTPNPPQYF. The CDR3, as DNA: TGTGCCAGCAGCCAAGATACCCCGAACCCGCCCCAGTACTTC.

With respect to this clonotype: This clone may be a read error of a much larger clone one base away. The chain combines TRBV5-1 with TRBJ2-2; D possibly corresponds to TRBD1 (5 bases). The CDR3 runs to 15 residues. The germline CDR1 and CDR2 sequences are SGHRS and YFSETQ. V was clipped by 6 bases and J by 5 bases, with 17 bases between them. The CDR3, as DNA: TGCGCCAGCACCCCTCAGGGTTTCAGTACCGGGGAGCTGTTTTTT. Translation: CASTPQGFSTGELFF. Based on the CDR3 plus reference TRBV5-1 and TRBJ2-2, the full variable domain is KAGVTQTPRYLIKTRGQQVTLSCSPISGHRSVSWYQQTPGQGLQFLFEYFSETQRNKGNFPGRFSGRQFSNSRSEMNVSTLELGDSALYLCASTPQGFSTGELFFGEGSRLTVL.

A few counts support this clonotype. This chain links TRBV5-1 with TRBJ1-1; TRBD1 might be the D (6 bases). Per germline, CDR1 SGHRS and CDR2 YFSETQ. The CDR3 consists of 13 residues. The V and J ends lost 4 bases and 4 bases respectively, with 11 bases between them. The CDR3 region has the DNA TGCGCCAGCAGCGCCACAGGGACCACTGAAGCTTTCTTT. This encodes CASSATGTTEAFF.

V gene TRBV10-2 combines with J gene TRBJ2-2; D is perhaps TRBD1 (5 bases). The CDR3 is 13 amino acids. Germline CDR1 is WSHSY and CDR2 is SAAADI. V was cut by 4 bases and J by 3 bases, with 6 bases left in between. CDR3 region: CASSGRDTGELFF. The CDR3 coding sequence is TGCGCCAGCAGTGGCAGGGACACCGGGGAGCTGTTTTTT.

The rearrangement uses TRBV9 and TRBJ1-1; perhaps TRBD1 as D (6 bases). Germline CDR1 reads SGDLS; CDR2 reads YYNGEE. V was clipped by 2 bases and J by 3 bases, with 17 bases between them. The CDR3 is 16 residues long. CDR3 DNA sequence: TGTGCCAGCAGCGTGAGTCACAGGGCCGCGGACACTGAAGCTTTCTTT. The encoded protein is CASSVSHRAADTEAFF.

In its sample, this clonotype was seen many times. J is TRBJ2-7 and V is TRBV20-1; D gene ambiguous. V was trimmed by 0 bases and J by 2 bases, leaving 8 bases between them. Per germline, CDR1 DFQATT and CDR2 SNEGSKA (reference sequence). The CDR3 has 13 residues. CDR3 loop: CSARDSSTYEQYF. The CDR3 DNA follows: TGCAGTGCTAGAGACAGTTCAACCTACGAGCAGTACTTC.

This chain uses TRBV25-1 with TRBJ2-5, with 9 bases lining up with TRBD1. The V gene's germline CDR1 is MGHDK and CDR2 SYGVNS. This CDR3 is built from 14 residues. V shed 2 bases and J 5 bases; nucleotides not matched to a gene: 3. This CDR3 is CASSEQGQGETQYF. In DNA, the CDR3 is TGTGCCAGCAGTGAACAAGGACAGGGGGAGACCCAGTACTTC. Using reference TRBV25-1 and TRBJ2-5 for the parts outside the CDR3, the full variable domain is EADIYQTPRYLVIGTGKKITLECSQTMGHDKMYWYQQDPGMELHLIHYSYGVNSTEKGDLSSESTVSRIRTEHFPLTLESARPSHTSQYLCASSEQGQGETQYFGPGTRLLVL.

The V and J genes are TRBV7-6 and TRBJ1-6, with TRBD1 as a possible D gene (5 bases). V lost 5 bases to trimming and J lost 7 bases, with 15 bases between them. Per germline, CDR1 SGHVS and CDR2 FNYEAQ. CDR3 length: 15 amino acids. As DNA, the CDR3 is TGTGCCAGCAGCAAACGGACATATGAGAATTCACCCCTCCACTTT. Its translation: CASSKRTYENSPLHF.

Points on this clonotype: Relative to the germline gene, one junction end is altered; a read error may explain this. The V gene is TRBV5-1, the J gene TRBJ1-1; a weak D match, TRBD1 (5 bases). This CDR3 contains 12 residues. Per the germline V gene, CDR1 is SGHRS and CDR2 is YFSETQ. The CDR3 sequence: CASSGGNTKAFF. Here the CDR3 DNA reads TGCGCCAGCAGCGGGGGGAACACTAAAGCTTTCTTT.

This clonotype was seen a few times. The chain uses TRBV3-1 and TRBJ2-2; 12 bases agree with TRBD1. Trimming cost V 4 bases and J 7 bases; bases outside gene matches: 7. The germline V gene encodes CDR1 LGHDT and CDR2 YNNKEL (reference sequence). The CDR3 runs 16 residues. This CDR3 reads CASSPGTGGAGGELFF. The CDR3 DNA reads TGTGCCAGCAGCCCTGGGACAGGGGGCGCGGGCGGGGAGCTGTTTTTT.

This clonotype came up a few times. This rearrangement joins TRBV18 to TRBJ2-7; TRBD2 matches 10 bases. Unmatched junction bases numbered 5, after V lost 0 bases and J lost 3 bases. The V gene's germline CDR1 is KGHSH and CDR2 LQKENI. CDR3 length: 16 residues. The CDR3 loop reads CASSPPGSGGYYEQYF. DNA of the CDR3: TGTGCCAGCTCACCACCCGGTAGCGGGGGGTACTACGAGCAGTACTTC.